This TCR beta chain was sequenced in a study of T cell repertoires in cytomegalovirus infection. On the study more broadly: CMV epitopes that were recently identified and HLA-C-restricted were used alongside well-studied HLA-B-restricted ones.

Regarding this clonotype: Its antigen remains unidentified.

MiXCR, applied by TCRdb to the reads, yields one record per CDR3 protein. The table lists approximately 470,000 distinct CDR3 sequences, roughly 43% of them singletons. This clonotype was sampled from a human donor in good health (CMV status not recorded). Some clones in this sample may be carry-over from other donors' samples. Sequencing was performed on cultured PBMCs, taken from culture after CMV antigen stimulation.

Here the CDR3 DNA reads TGTGCCAGCAGCCTGACTACAGGGATACGGGGAGCTTTCTTT. Translating gives CASSLTTGIRGAFF. The V and J genes are TRBV5-6 and TRBJ1-1; a possible D gene is TRBD1 (6 bases). This CDR3 region has 14 residues. V was trimmed by 4 bases and J by 10 bases, leaving 20 bases between them. The germline V gene encodes CDR1 SGHDT and CDR2 YYEEEE. The full variable domain, its missing parts supplied by reference TRBV5-6 and TRBJ1-1, is DAGVTQSPTHLIKTRGQQVTLRCSPKSGHDTVSWYQQALGQGPQFIFQYYEEEERQRGNFPDRFSGHQFPNYSSELNVNALLLGDSALYLCASSLTTGIRGAFFGQGTRLTVV.